The 28 T cell receptor beta chains below all came from one sample that was sequenced in a study of T cell clones after liver transplantation. Sequencing used immunoSEQ multiplex PCR; TCRdb keeps in-frame clones, though not all of them. The data show 15,000 to 20,000 clones, over 75% seen once. The specimen comprised CD8+ T cells from blood, sampled roughly 48 months after liver transplant. The source is a human patient who received a liver transplant. Some T cells may be the graft donor's.

This chain connects TRBV4-1 to TRBJ2-7; 8 bases fit TRBD2. The CDR3 contains 16 residues. Germline-derived CDR1 and CDR2 are MGHRA and YSYEKL. The junction had 11 bases not matched to a gene; V was cut back by 3 bases and J by 4 bases. Written as DNA, the CDR3 is TGCGCCAGCAGCCACCCCGGGACTAGGACCCCTTACGAGCAGTACTTC. This encodes CASSHPGTRTPYEQYF.

The rearrangement joins TRBV11-2 to TRBJ2-3; possibly TRBD2 for D (6 bases). The CDR3 covers 16 residues. V dropped 6 bases and J dropped 1 base, with 17 bases sitting between them. Germline V gives CDR1 SGHAT, CDR2 FQNNGV. CDR3 nucleotides: TGTGCCAGCAGTCCTAAGGACGGGAGTGGCACAGATACGCAGTATTTT. It is translated as CASSPKDGSGTDTQYF.

This chain uses TRBV5-6 with TRBJ2-7, with TRBD1 matching over 8 bases. V lost 3 bases to trimming and J lost 3 bases; unmatched junction nucleotides: 5. Germline loops: CDR1 SGHDT, CDR2 YYEEEE. This CDR3 region has 14 residues. CDR3 protein: CASSSGQGLYEQYF. The CDR3 DNA reads TGTGCCAGCAGCTCCGGACAGGGACTCTACGAGCAGTACTTC.

CDR3 DNA: TGTGCCAGCAGCCAAGATGATATGGCGACGGCGGGGAATTCACCCCTCCACTTT. Its protein is CASSQDDMATAGNSPLHF. The chain employs TRBV4-2 and TRBJ1-6; D is ambiguous. The CDR3 extends over 18 amino acids. From germline, CDR1 is LGHNA and CDR2 YNFKEQ. With 0 bases removed from V and 7 bases from J, the gap between germline ends came to 19 bases.

The rearrangement uses TRBV28 and TRBJ2-4, with D maybe TRBD2 (5 bases). Trimming removed 3 bases from V and 0 bases from J, with 12 bases in between. The CDR3 length is 16 residues. Germline values: CDR1 MDHEN, CDR2 SYDVKM. DNA of the CDR3: TGTGCCAGCAGTTTTCGGGAAACTCTAGCCAAAAACATTCAGTACTTC. Its protein product is CASSFRETLAKNIQYF. Filled out from reference TRBV28 and TRBJ2-4, the complete variable domain reads DVKVTQSSRYLVKRTGEKVFLECVQDMDHENMFWYRQDPGLGLRLIYFSYDVKMKEKGDIPEGYSVSREKKERFSLILESASTNQTSMYLCASSFRETLAKNIQYFGAGTRLSVL.

The chain combines TRBV9 with TRBJ1-3, with D perhaps matching TRBD1 (6 bases). This CDR3 region has 16 residues. The V gene lost 4 bases and the J gene lost 0 bases, with 14 bases spanning the gap. Germline CDR1 reads SGDLS; CDR2 reads YYNGEE. CDR3 region: CASSINREHSGNTIYF. CDR3 bases: TGTGCCAGCAGCATAAACAGGGAACACTCTGGAAACACCATATATTTT. The variable domain in full, completed from reference TRBV9 and TRBJ1-3, reads DSGVTQTPKHLITATGQRVTLRCSPRSGDLSVYWYQQSLDQGLQFLIQYYNGEERAKGNILERFSAQQFPDLHSELNLSSLELGDSALYFCASSINREHSGNTIYFGEGSWLTVV.

This clone was seen just once. This same CDR3 is encoded by further DNA sequences in the sample. This chain uses TRBV7-2 with TRBJ2-7; D remains unclear. This CDR3 is built from 14 residues. Trimming took off 5 bases at V and 0 bases at J, with 11 bases between the two ends. Germline loops: CDR1 SGHTA, CDR2 FQGNSA. The CDR3 DNA follows: TGTGCCAGCAGCCGACCGGGTCACTCCTACGAGCAGTACTTC. It is translated as CASSRPGHSYEQYF.

The chain is built from TRBV11-2 and TRBJ1-2; 11 positions agree with TRBD1. The CDR3 is 14 amino acids. Germline V gene lookup returns CDR1 SGHAT and CDR2 FQNNGV. The J segment lost 5 bases and the V segment lost 5 bases, leaving 4 bases of the junction unmatched. CDR3 in amino acids: CASSHGQGAYGYTF. The CDR3 nucleotides read TGTGCCAGCAGCCACGGACAGGGGGCGTATGGCTACACCTTC.

The rearrangement joins TRBV9 to TRBJ2-7; 10 positions agree with TRBD2. This CDR3 has 14 residues. V was pared by 2 bases and J by 6 bases, with 5 bases of the junction left unmatched. CDR1 is SGDLS, CDR2 YYNGEE, per germline. CDR3 residues: CASSVTSGDTEQYF. As DNA, the CDR3 is TGTGCCAGCAGCGTTACTAGCGGGGATACCGAGCAGTACTTC.

The rearrangement uses TRBV28 and TRBJ1-1; D unresolved. The CDR3 length is 13 residues. Germline CDR1 MDHEN, CDR2 SYDVKM. V lost 3 bases, J lost 8 bases, and 13 bases lay in between. CDR3 sequence: CASSLAEGFEAFF. The DNA of the CDR3 is TGTGCCAGCAGTTTGGCGGAAGGATTCGAAGCTTTCTTT. Combining the CDR3 with reference TRBV28 and TRBJ1-1 gives the whole variable domain DVKVTQSSRYLVKRTGEKVFLECVQDMDHENMFWYRQDPGLGLRLIYFSYDVKMKEKGDIPEGYSVSREKKERFSLILESASTNQTSMYLCASSLAEGFEAFFGQGTRLTVV.

This sequence joins TRBV7-8 and TRBJ2-7, with 9 bases matching TRBD2. Germline V gives CDR1 SGHVS, CDR2 FQNEAQ. The CDR3 is 15 residues long. V dropped 1 base and J dropped 3; count of bases not matched to a gene: 4. CDR3 amino acids: CASSLGLAGYYEQYF. The CDR3 DNA is TGTGCCAGCAGCTTAGGGCTAGCGGGATACTACGAGCAGTACTTC.

The chain uses TRBV10-3 and TRBJ2-7; perhaps TRBD1 as D (6 bases). CDR3 length: 13 residues. V was cut by 7 bases and J by 0 bases, with 10 bases left in between. Germline V gives CDR1 ENHRY, CDR2 SYGVKD. DNA for the CDR3: TGTGCCATCACCCGGGACAACTCCTACGAGCAGTACTTC. This gives the protein CAITRDNSYEQYF.

This clone was recorded once. The chain has TRBV19 and TRBJ2-1; 7 bases match TRBD2. Germline CDR1 LNHDA, CDR2 SQIVND (reference sequence). V was clipped by 10 bases and J by 2 bases; unmatched bases: 8. There are 14 residues in the CDR3. CDR3 DNA sequence: TGTGCCACGGGCCGACTAGCTACCTACAATGAGCAGTTCTTC. Its protein is CATGRLATYNEQFF.

This CDR3 reads CASKGNGHPRSSYEQYF. The CDR3 coding sequence is TGTGCCAGCAAGGGGAACGGGCACCCGAGGAGCTCCTACGAGCAGTACTTC. The V call is TRBV27, the J call TRBJ2-7, with D possibly being TRBD1 (5 bases). The CDR3 extends over 17 amino acids. Trimming stripped 7 bases from V and 0 bases from J, with 22 bases between. CDR1 and CDR2 from the germline V gene are MNHEY and SMNVEV (reference sequence).

V usage is TRBV6-4 and J usage is TRBJ2-1; 10 bases agree with TRBD2. The CDR3 has 15 amino acids. Trimming at V came to 6 bases and at J to 3 bases, leaving 5 bases not matched to a gene. Germline V gene data show CDR1 as MRHNA and CDR2 as SNTAGT. The CDR3 DNA is TGTGCCAGCAGCGGATCTAGCGGGGGCTACAATGAGCAGTTCTTC. Its protein is CASSGSSGGYNEQFF.

The chain combines TRBV7-9 with TRBJ1-1; TRBD1 might be the D (6 bases). Looked up from germline, CDR1 is SEHNR and CDR2 is FQNEAQ (reference sequence). Trimming took 4 bases from V and 0 from J, leaving 15 bases between them. The CDR3 has 16 amino acids. Written as DNA, the CDR3 is TGTGCCAGCAGCTCCATGGGACACCCCATGAACACTGAAGCTTTCTTT. This sequence encodes CASSSMGHPMNTEAFF. Full variable domain (remainder filled in from reference TRBV7-9 and TRBJ1-1): DTGVSQNPRHKITKRGQNVTFRCDPISEHNRLYWYRQTLGQGPEFLTYFQNEAQLEKSRLLSDRFSAERPKGSFSTLEIQRTEQGDSAMYLCASSSMGHPMNTEAFFGQGTRLTVV.

This clone was picked up a small number of times. This chain joins TRBV2 and TRBJ1-2, with 8 bases fitting TRBD1. Germline V gene data show CDR1 as SNHLY and CDR2 as FYNNEI. Trimming at V came to 6 bases and at J to 4 bases, leaving 4 bases not matched to a gene. There are 13 residues in the CDR3. The DNA for the CDR3 is TGTGCCAGCAGAGAAACAGGGGGCTATGGCTACACCTTC. Its protein product is CASRETGGYGYTF.

This chain joins TRBV5-1 and TRBJ2-3; TRBD2 matches 7 bases. This CDR3 contains 15 residues. V trimming: 1 base; J trimming: 5 bases; junction bases outside the gene matches: 7. Germline assignment: CDR1 SGHRS and CDR2 YFSETQ. For the CDR3, the DNA is TGCGCCAGCAGCTTGTTCGGGAGGCTGGGAGATACGCAGTATTTT. It specifies CASSLFGRLGDTQYF. Based on the CDR3 plus reference TRBV5-1 and TRBJ2-3, the full variable domain is KAGVTQTPRYLIKTRGQQVTLSCSPISGHRSVSWYQQTPGQGLQFLFEYFSETQRNKGNFPGRFSGRQFSNSRSEMNVSTLELGDSALYLCASSLFGRLGDTQYFGPGTRLTVL.

The CDR3 loop reads CASSLWQGGTFEQYF. CDR3 nucleotides: TGTGCCAGCAGTTTATGGCAGGGGGGGACCTTCGAGCAGTACTTC. The chain carries TRBV27 and TRBJ2-7, with D perhaps matching TRBD1 or TRBD2 (7 bases each). Germline lookup yields CDR1 MNHEY and CDR2 SMNVEV (reference sequence). Trimming took off 1 base at V and 6 bases at J, with 16 bases between the two ends. This CDR3 has 15 amino acids.

This rearrangement joins TRBV5-5 to TRBJ2-5, with D possibly being TRBD1 (6 bases). The CDR3 extends over 14 amino acids. From germline, CDR1 is SGHKS and CDR2 YYEKEE (reference sequence). The V gene lost 4 bases and the J gene lost 1 base, with 11 bases spanning the gap. CDR3 sequence: CASSRRTVQETQYF. The CDR3 DNA reads as TGTGCCAGCAGCCGCCGGACAGTCCAAGAGACCCAGTACTTC.

The genes are TRBV5-1 and TRBJ1-3, with 7 bases identical to TRBD1. This CDR3 spans 16 amino acids. Germline CDR1 reads SGHRS; CDR2 reads YFSETQ. The ends lost 4 bases at V and 0 bases at J; junction bases unmatched: 7. The CDR3 DNA reads as TGCGCCAGCAGCCCTTGGGGACAGAGCTCTGGAAACACCATATATTTT. The encoded protein is CASSPWGQSSGNTIYF.

CDR3 sequence (DNA): TGTGCCAGCAGTTCTGGGTCCTATGGCTACACCTTC. Amino acid sequence: CASSSGSYGYTF. The genes are TRBV6-6 and TRBJ1-2; D gene uncertain. V was pared by 4 bases and J by 4 bases, with 7 bases between. This CDR3 has 12 amino acids. Germline V lookup: CDR1 MNHNY, CDR2 SVGAGI (reference sequence).

This chain uses TRBV7-9 with TRBJ2-2, with D maybe TRBD1 (5 bases). The CDR3 has 15 amino acids. V lost 3 bases to trimming and J lost 4 bases, with 12 bases between them. Germline CDR1 reads SEHNR; CDR2 reads FQNEAQ (reference sequence). CDR3 sequence: CASSLETASTGELFF. DNA of the CDR3: TGTGCCAGCAGCTTGGAGACAGCCAGCACCGGGGAGCTGTTTTTT.

The table lists this clone with a few counts. The CDR3 loop reads CASSPGGHNEKLFF. The DNA for the CDR3 is TGTGCCAGCAGCCCAGGGGGCCATAATGAAAAACTGTTTTTT. The chain recombines TRBV11-3 with TRBJ1-4, with 8 bases that match TRBD1. V was pared by 5 bases and J by 4 bases, with 3 bases of the junction left unmatched. Germline V lookup: CDR1 SGHNT, CDR2 YENEEA. The CDR3 spans 14 residues.

This rearrangement joins TRBV9 to TRBJ2-2; D is possibly TRBD1 (5 bases). This CDR3 has 16 amino acids. The V end was cut by 7 bases, the J end by 1 base, with 17 bases between. Germline-derived CDR1 and CDR2 are SGDLS and YYNGEE. CDR3 in amino acids: CASADTRILNTGELFF. CDR3 DNA: TGTGCCAGCGCGGACACCAGAATTCTGAACACCGGGGAGCTGTTTTTT.

The chain is built from TRBV11-2 and TRBJ1-1; no firm D call. V was cut by 5 bases and J by 0 bases, with 16 bases left in between. Germline CDR1 is SGHAT and CDR2 is FQNNGV. The CDR3 extends over 16 amino acids. CDR3 in amino acids: CASSPIVRTLNTEAFF. The CDR3 nucleotides read TGTGCCAGCAGCCCCATTGTGAGGACTTTGAACACTGAAGCTTTCTTT.

The DNA for the CDR3 is TGCGCCAGCAGCCAAGTTCCACAGGCCAGCGCCTACGAGCAGTACTTC. This sequence encodes CASSQVPQASAYEQYF. V gene TRBV4-1 combines with J gene TRBJ2-7; D is perhaps TRBD1 (5 bases). Germline CDR1 MGHRA, CDR2 YSYEKL. This CDR3 has 16 residues. V was clipped by 1 base and J by 2 bases, with 15 bases between them.

This chain connects TRBV7-6 to TRBJ2-2; 8 bases are shared with TRBD1. The V segment lost 5 bases and the J segment 4 bases; nucleotides outside the gene matches: 9. The CDR3 is 16 residues long. The germline V gene has CDR1 SGHVS and CDR2 FNYEAQ. CDR3 sequence reads: CASSPDRARRTGELFF. The CDR3 region has the DNA TGTGCCAGCAGCCCGGACAGGGCCCGGCGCACCGGGGAGCTGTTTTTT.